This is a list of T cell receptor beta chains from one sample in a study of cytomegalovirus exposure and HLA in healthy donors. TCRdb's copy holds only in-frame clones and misses some; the assay was immunoSEQ multiplex PCR. This sample has roughly 120,000 clones; 80% occur once, and the top ten carry under 3%. Specimen: PBMCs. The receptors were sampled from a man aged 25-45 years in good health and CMV-seronegative. Both conserved end residues are part of each CDR3. A D gene is named only where the DNA matches it firmly. Expanded clones get a size class; other rows say once, few or many, or leave the size out.

DNA: TGTGCCAGCAGCTTAGATATCTACGAGCAGTACTTC
CDR3: CASSLDIYEQYF
V: TRBV7-9
D: NA
size: NA
J: TRBJ2-7

DNA: TGTGCCAGCAGTAGCCTGAGGTTGACTGAAGCTTTCTTT
CDR3: CASSSLRLTEAFF
V: TRBV2
D: NA
size: NA
J: TRBJ1-1

DNA: TGTGCCAGTAGTCTCTCCCGGGACAGCACCTACGAGCAGTACTTC
CDR3: CASSLSRDSTYEQYF
V: TRBV19
D: TRBD1
size: NA
J: TRBJ2-7

DNA: TGCGCCAGCAGCTTGGTGGGGGGGGGCACTGAAGCTTTCTTT
CDR3: CASSLVGGGTEAFF
V: TRBV5-1
D: NA
size: NA
J: TRBJ1-1

DNA: TGTGCCAGCAGCTTAGGAGCGGGAGGGCCCACAGATACGCAGTATTTT
CDR3: CASSLGAGGPTDTQYF
V: TRBV7-8
D: TRBD2
size: NA
J: TRBJ2-3

DNA: TGTGCCAGCAGTTTATTAGAGGCCCCCTACGAGCAGTACTTC
CDR3: CASSLLEAPYEQYF
V: TRBV27
D: NA
size: NA
J: TRBJ2-7

DNA: TGTGCCAGCAGTCCTGGGACGGACGCGGGACAGCCCCAGAATTTT
CDR3: CASSPGTDAGQPQNF
V: TRBV27
D: TRBD1
size: once
J: TRBJ1-5

DNA: TGTGCCTCACAGACTAGCGAGAACTACGAGCAGTACTTC
CDR3: CASQTSENYEQYF
V: TRBV10-3
D: TRBD2
size: NA
J: TRBJ2-7

DNA: TGCGCCAGCAGACCGGACAGGGAGGGTCCCGGGGAGCTGTTTTTT
CDR3: CASRPDREGPGELFF
V: TRBV5-1
D: NA
size: NA
J: TRBJ2-2

DNA: TGTGCCAGCAGCTGGCTCGGGGGAAGCTACAATGAGCAGTTCTTC
CDR3: CASSWLGGSYNEQFF
V: TRBV7-2
D: NA
size: NA
J: TRBJ2-1

DNA: TGTTCCAGCAGCGGAGACAGGGACGAGCAGTTCTTC
CDR3: CSSSGDRDEQFF
V: TRBV7-9
D: TRBD1
size: NA
J: TRBJ2-1

DNA: TGTGCCAGCAGCTCAGGGACAGGGTCTAATGAAAAACTGTTTTTT
CDR3: CASSSGTGSNEKLFF
V: TRBV11-2
D: TRBD1
size: NA
J: TRBJ1-4

DNA: TGTGCCAGCAGTTTTTCAGGGCCGGTTGGGCAGCCCCAGCATTTT
CDR3: CASSFSGPVGQPQHF
V: TRBV27
D: NA
size: NA
J: TRBJ1-5

DNA: TGCGCCAGCAGCCAACCTAGCGGGAGCACCGGGGAGCTGTTTTTT
CDR3: CASSQPSGSTGELFF
V: TRBV4-1
D: TRBD2
size: NA
J: TRBJ2-2

DNA: TGTGCCAGCAGCAAAGGGGACATTATAACAGATACGCAGTATTTT
CDR3: CASSKGDIITDTQYF
V: TRBV5-6
D: NA
size: NA
J: TRBJ2-3

DNA: TGTGCCAGCAGCCCCGACTTTAATGAGCAGTTCTTC
CDR3: CASSPDFNEQFF
V: TRBV7-9
D: NA
size: NA
J: TRBJ2-1

DNA: TGTGCCAGTAGTATAGTTTACGGAGACTCTGGAAACACCATATATTTT
CDR3: CASSIVYGDSGNTIYF
V: TRBV19
D: NA
size: few
J: TRBJ1-3

DNA: TGTGCCAGCAGTACACGGACAGGGCGGTACGAGCAGTACTTC
CDR3: CASSTRTGRYEQYF
V: TRBV6-5
D: TRBD1
size: few
J: TRBJ2-7

DNA: TGTGCCTGGAGTCGGACTAAAAACACCGGGGAGCTGTTTTTT
CDR3: CAWSRTKNTGELFF
V: TRBV30
D: NA
size: NA
J: TRBJ2-2

DNA: TGTGCCAGCAGTGAAGTCGACAGCAGCTCCTACGAGCAGTACTTC
CDR3: CASSEVDSSSYEQYF
V: TRBV2
D: NA
size: NA
J: TRBJ2-7

DNA: TGTGCCAGCAGTCGAAGGTGTCAGGCCGAAGCCATGAACACTGAAGCTTTCTTT
CDR3: CASSRRCQAEAMNTEAFF
V: TRBV7-7
D: NA
size: NA
J: TRBJ1-1

DNA: TGCGCCAGCAGCTCCGAGCGGGAGTATGGGGATACGCAGTATTTT
CDR3: CASSSEREYGDTQYF
V: TRBV5-1
D: TRBD2
size: NA
J: TRBJ2-3

DNA: TGTGCCTGGAGTGCAGGGGAAGCCAAAAACATTCAGTACTTC
CDR3: CAWSAGEAKNIQYF
V: TRBV30
D: NA
size: NA
J: TRBJ2-4

DNA: TGTGCCAGCAACAACAGGGGGTGGTCTGGAAACACCATATATTTT
CDR3: CASNNRGWSGNTIYF
V: TRBV28
D: TRBD1
size: few
J: TRBJ1-3

DNA: TGTGCCAGCATGGCAGGGGTAACGGTCAATGAGCAGTTCTTC
CDR3: CASMAGVTVNEQFF
V: TRBV7-9
D: NA
size: few
J: TRBJ2-1